The clone carrying this T cell receptor beta chain appeared many times. The antigen remains unidentified. Using RNA transcripts as the source, TCR beta CDR3 regions were amplified. During a first-round RT-PCR of the TCR CDR3, the HTBI primer set was used. TCRdb re-analysed the multiplex PCR reads in MiXCR, keeping a single row per CDR3 protein. Among around 360,000 distinct CDR3 sequences listed, approximately 14% were seen once. V shed 5 bases and J shed 4 bases, with 11 bases lying between them. The CDR3 consists of 13 residues. Looked up from germline, CDR1 is MNHNS and CDR2 is SASEGT. This specimen belongs to a study of T cells in Graves' hyperthyroidism and ophthalmopathy. Background on the study: Pretreatment peripheral blood was obtained at initial diagnosis.

Overall study results and limits: Blood also showed most of the thyroid clonotypes that were expanded above 0.001. Ophthalmopathy stood apart from stable hyperthyroidism in a 13 V-J model.

This sequence joins TRBV6-1 and TRBJ1-2; no definite D call. The sample taken for sequencing was blood. The receptor was isolated from a woman aged 55 to 70 with Graves' ophthalmopathy. CDR3 protein: CASSLGRIYGYTF. CDR3 in DNA: TGTGCCAGCAGTCTAGGACGGATCTATGGCTACACCTTC.